One and the same sample provided the 20 T cell receptor beta chains below, sequenced in a study of cytomegalovirus exposure and HLA in healthy donors (dated by TCRdb to the late 2010s). Receptors were amplified or captured by the immunoSEQ multiplex PCR assay. The multiplex PCR relied on a mix of 60 forward primers for TCR Vbeta segments and 13 reverse primers for TCR Jbeta segments. TCRdb took this table from immuneACCESS and kept in-frame rearrangements with V and J called. Such tables lack part of the clones; where checked against another copy, unresolved V genes explain under half of the gap, and the rest is unexplained. Here the sample has roughly 170,000 clones; almost 85% occur a single time. The ten largest clones capture about 4.9% of the sample. Sample: PBMCs. The source is a girl aged 5-17 years in good health and CMV-seropositive.

The rearrangement links TRBV5-8 to TRBJ1-5; 7 bases line up with TRBD1. The CDR3 sequence is 17 residues long. V trimming: 4 bases; J trimming: 5 bases; junction bases outside the gene matches: 15. Germline V gives CDR1 SGHTS, CDR2 YDEGEE. CDR3 amino acids: CASSPRVGTVDHQPQHF. The CDR3 DNA reads as TGTGCCAGCAGCCCCAGGGTAGGGACAGTAGACCATCAGCCCCAGCATTTT.

The chain combines TRBV9 with TRBJ2-5, with D perhaps matching TRBD1 (6 bases). Trimming shortened V by 4 bases and J by 5 bases, and 18 bases separated the two germline ends. Germline values: CDR1 SGDLS, CDR2 YYNGEE. There are 15 residues in the CDR3. This CDR3 reads CASSFRDNWRETQYF. CDR3 nucleotide sequence: TGTGCCAGCAGCTTCCGGGACAACTGGCGGGAGACCCAGTACTTC.

The chain links TRBV5-1 to TRBJ1-2; TRBD1 aligns across 8 bases. The CDR3 spans 14 residues. V dropped 3 bases and J dropped 6; count of bases not matched to a gene: 7. Germline V gene data show CDR1 as SGHRS and CDR2 as YFSETQ. The CDR3 DNA reads TGCGCCAGCAGCTCCGACAGGGGATGGAATGGCTACACCTTC. The encoded protein is CASSSDRGWNGYTF.

This clone has a handful of counts. This chain connects TRBV7-2 to TRBJ1-3, with 10 positions matching TRBD1. Germline V CDR1 and CDR2: SGHTA, FQGNSA. Trimming took 5 bases from V and 4 from J; bases not matched to a gene: 5. The CDR3 extends over 15 amino acids. The chain's CDR3 is CASSRQGAQGNTIYF. CDR3 in DNA: TGTGCCAGCAGCAGACAGGGGGCGCAAGGAAACACCATATATTTT.

The chain recombines TRBV2 with TRBJ2-2; D gene uncertain. Per the germline V gene, CDR1 is SNHLY and CDR2 is FYNNEI. The CDR3 length is 14 residues. Between the trimmed V and J ends, which lost 4 bases and 4 bases, there was a span of 10 bases. The CDR3: CASSVGPGTGELFF. DNA for the CDR3: TGTGCCAGCAGTGTAGGCCCGGGCACCGGGGAGCTGTTTTTT.

In its sample, this clone was seen once. The J gene is TRBJ1-5, the V gene TRBV2; possibly TRBD1 for D (5 bases). The V gene's germline CDR1 is SNHLY and CDR2 FYNNEI. Between the trimmed V and J ends, which lost 3 bases and 2 bases, there was a span of 14 bases. The CDR3 runs 16 residues. The CDR3 here is CASSDFLIRGNQPQHF. The CDR3 nucleotides are TGTGCCAGCAGTGATTTTCTCATCAGGGGCAATCAGCCCCAGCATTTT.

In DNA, the CDR3 is TGTGCCAGCATATCAGGGGTAGACGCCTATAATTCACCCCTCCACTTT. It codes for CASISGVDAYNSPLHF. J is TRBJ1-6 and V is TRBV6-6; a weak D match, TRBD1 (6 bases). The CDR3 loop spans 16 amino acids. Trimming removed 7 bases at V and 2 bases at J, with 15 bases between. Per the germline V gene, CDR1 is MNHNY and CDR2 is SVGAGI (reference sequence).

The rearrangement uses TRBV7-2 and TRBJ1-5; D perhaps matches TRBD1 (6 bases). This CDR3 region has 14 residues. Germline V gene sequence: CDR1 SGHTA, CDR2 FQGNSA. V dropped 2 bases and J dropped 7 bases, with 12 bases sitting between them. The CDR3 spells CASSLQGSRQPQHF. CDR3 sequence (DNA): TGTGCCAGCAGCTTACAGGGGTCGCGGCAGCCCCAGCATTTT.

CDR3 coding DNA: TGTGCCAGCAGTGGACAGGGGGCCGGCTCCTACGAGCAGTACTTC. Protein sequence: CASSGQGAGSYEQYF. The chain uses TRBV2 and TRBJ2-7; TRBD1 aligns across 10 bases. Germline loops: CDR1 SNHLY, CDR2 FYNNEI. The length of the CDR3 is 15 residues. The V and J ends lost 4 bases and 0 bases, in that order; junction bases with no gene match: 3. The whole variable domain, filled in from reference TRBV2 and TRBJ2-7, reads EPEVTQTPSHQVTQMGQEVILRCVPISNHLYFYWYRQILGQKVEFLVSFYNNEISEKSEIFDDQFSVERPDGSNFTLKIRSTKLEDSAMYFCASSGQGAGSYEQYFGPGTRLTVT.

The CDR3 bases are TGTGCCAGCAGCCCCGGGGGGGGACCTGGAGCTTTCTTT. Its translation: CASSPGGGPGAFF. The chain links TRBV5-6 to TRBJ1-1; D perhaps matches TRBD1 (5 bases). The germline V and J ends were trimmed by 4 bases and 10 bases, with 17 bases remaining between them. The germline V gene encodes CDR1 SGHDT and CDR2 YYEEEE. CDR3 length: 13 amino acids.

This chain connects TRBV19 to TRBJ2-1; D unresolved. CDR1 is LNHDA and CDR2 is SQIVND in the germline V gene (reference sequence). This CDR3 region has 13 residues. Trimming took off 0 bases at V and 5 bases at J, with 5 bases between the two ends. The CDR3 DNA reads TGTGCCAGTAGTATAGAAAGCAACAATGAGCAGTTCTTC. It is translated as CASSIESNNEQFF.

V and J are TRBV4-1 and TRBJ1-1, with TRBD1 matching 7 bases. CDR1 is MGHRA and CDR2 is YSYEKL in the germline V gene. Germline trimming cut 4 bases from V and 7 bases from J; bases unmatched to any gene: 9. CDR3 size: 14 residues. CDR3 sequence: CASSRPTGTGEAFF. Here the CDR3 DNA reads TGCGCCAGCAGCCGCCCGACAGGGACCGGTGAAGCTTTCTTT.

The chain recombines TRBV5-1 with TRBJ1-1, with D unclear. CDR1 SGHRS and CDR2 YFSETQ come from the germline V gene. The CDR3 totals 14 residues. The V and J ends lost 1 base and 1 base respectively, with 8 bases between them. The CDR3 here is CASSLQAQNTEAFF. The CDR3 DNA reads TGCGCCAGCAGCTTGCAAGCTCAGAACACTGAAGCTTTCTTT.

This chain links TRBV5-8 with TRBJ2-5; TRBD1 matches at 9 bases. Matching the DNA end better, TRBJ2-7 makes the J call doubtful. Germline CDR1 is SGHTS and CDR2 is YDEGEE. The CDR3 covers 16 residues. CDR3: CASSSRYRGRRGEQYF. The CDR3 DNA sequence: TGTGCCAGCAGCTCCCGATACAGGGGGCGGAGGGGCGAGCAGTACTTC.

This rearrangement joins TRBV4-1 to TRBJ1-2; TRBD1 agrees at 9 bases. Germline-derived CDR1 and CDR2 are MGHRA and YSYEKL. The trim removed 3 bases at V and 6 bases at J, leaving 14 bases unmatched. The CDR3 extends over 17 amino acids. The CDR3 DNA reads as TGCGCCAGCAGCCAGCCGGGGCATGGGACAGGGAGCGATGGCTACACCTTC. This encodes CASSQPGHGTGSDGYTF.

The CDR3 coding sequence is TGTGCCAGCAGTGCCGGACAGGGGGTCGTCGGTCATGGCTACACCTTC. Protein product: CASSAGQGVVGHGYTF. The chain employs TRBV7-3 and TRBJ1-2, with TRBD1 identical over 10 bases. The CDR3 has 16 residues. Germline CDR1 and CDR2: SGHTA and FQGTGA. Trimming took 6 bases from V and 6 from J; bases not matched to a gene: 13.

The rearrangement uses TRBV11-2 and TRBJ1-4; D is uncertain. This CDR3 contains 16 residues. Deletions cut 1 base from V and 1 base from J, with 10 bases between. CDR1 and CDR2 (germline): SGHAT, FQNNGV. Here the CDR3 DNA reads TGTGCCAGCAGCTTAGTAGCGACTCAAACTAATGAAAAACTGTTTTTT. Residues: CASSLVATQTNEKLFF.

The chain links TRBV5-1 to TRBJ1-1, with D tentatively TRBD1 (6 bases). The length of the CDR3 is 16 residues. V dropped 3 bases and J dropped 2 bases, with 17 bases sitting between them. From germline, CDR1 is SGHRS and CDR2 YFSETQ. CDR3 residues: CASSSGIRGTNTEAFF. CDR3 in DNA: TGCGCCAGCAGCTCCGGAATCAGGGGTACAAACACTGAAGCTTTCTTT.

The CDR3 coding sequence is TGTGCCAGCAGCTTAGGCAGGGAAACGACGCAGTATTTT. It specifies CASSLGRETTQYF. The gene calls are TRBV11-3 and TRBJ2-3; TRBD1 is a possible D gene (5 bases). The germline CDR1 and CDR2 sequences are SGHNT and YENEEA. With 1 base removed from V and 9 bases from J, the gap between germline ends came to 11 bases. CDR3 length: 13 residues.

The chain couples TRBV6-4 to TRBJ2-2; 7 nucleotides match TRBD2. The CDR3 totals 15 residues. The V gene's germline CDR1 is MRHNA and CDR2 SNTAGT. Unmatched junction bases numbered 8, after V lost 8 bases and J lost 2 bases. The CDR3 DNA reads TGTGCCAGCTCCTTGGGGACTACCAACACCGGGGAGCTGTTTTTT. It is translated as CASSLGTTNTGELFF.